The 28 T cell receptor beta chains below were found in one sample sequenced in a study of T cells in Graves' hyperthyroidism and ophthalmopathy. The investigators amplified TCR beta CDR3 regions from RNA transcripts. The HTBI set primed first-round TCR CDR3 RT-PCR. TCRdb passed the multiplex PCR reads through MiXCR, listing each CDR3 protein once. There are hundreds of thousands of distinct CDR3 sequences in the sample; 38% occur only once, and roughly 8.3% lies in the top ten. Sample: blood. These receptors were taken from a man between 18 and 35 years old with Graves' hyperthyroidism.

On this clonotype itself: The conserved closing phenylalanine or tryptophan is absent in this CDR3, likely reflecting a read error. The limits of the CDR3 on the DNA are not certain, so only TCRdb's listed CDR3 is given. This chain connects TRBV9 to TRBJ1-1; no DNA check was done on the table's D call, TRBD1. Germline CDR1 is SGDLS and CDR2 is YYNGEE. Inclusive of both ends, the CDR3 amounts to 8 amino acids. The CDR3 protein is CASSVEGQ.

V and J are TRBV7-9 and TRBJ2-7; D perhaps matches TRBD1 (5 bases). Per the germline V gene, CDR1 is SEHNR and CDR2 is FQNEAQ (reference sequence). This CDR3 is 17 amino acids long. V was cut by 4 bases and J by 6 bases, with 25 bases left in between. The CDR3 nucleotides are TGTGCCAGCAGCTCTGGACACCACTCCCGCCGCCCCCTCGAGCAGTACTTC. As protein: CASSSGHHSRRPLEQYF.

The chain links TRBV2 to TRBJ2-7, with 9 bases that match TRBD2. Germline V lookup: CDR1 SNHLY, CDR2 FYNNEI. J gave up 4 bases and V 7 bases, and 5 bases lay outside the gene matches. The CDR3 has 13 amino acids. CDR3 nucleotide sequence: TGTGCCAGCATCGGGACTAGCCGTTACGAGCAGTACTTC. The encoded protein is CASIGTSRYEQYF.

This sequence joins TRBV5-4 and TRBJ2-5; 9 nucleotides align to TRBD2. Per germline, CDR1 SGHNT and CDR2 YYREEE (reference sequence). The CDR3 spans 15 residues. The V gene end was trimmed by 2 bases and the J gene end by 5 bases; junction bases not matched to a gene: 7. The CDR3 protein is CASSFWTSEAETQYF. The CDR3 DNA reads as TGTGCCAGCAGCTTTTGGACTAGCGAGGCGGAGACCCAGTACTTC.

The chain recombines TRBV5-6 with TRBJ2-6; D is perhaps TRBD1 or TRBD2 (5 bases each). With 0 bases removed from V and 4 bases from J, the gap between germline ends came to 14 bases. The CDR3 extends over 17 amino acids. Germline V gene sequence: CDR1 SGHDT, CDR2 YYEEEE. This CDR3 is CASSLGRGFDGANVLTF. CDR3 sequence (DNA): TGTGCCAGCAGCTTGGGACGGGGCTTTGACGGGGCCAACGTCCTGACTTTC.

This clonotype was observed a handful of times. This chain uses TRBV19 with TRBJ2-5, with 8 bases matching TRBD2. The CDR3 is 16 residues long. With 5 bases clipped from V and 5 bases from J, the junction kept 13 bases outside the gene matches. CDR1 and CDR2 from the germline V gene are LNHDA and SQIVND (reference sequence). CDR3 loop: CASSAPGGSGMETQYF. CDR3 nucleotides: TGTGCCAGTAGTGCCCCCGGGGGTAGCGGGATGGAGACCCAGTACTTC.

This clonotype showed up many times. V is TRBV20-1 and J is TRBJ2-7; no firm D call. Per germline, CDR1 DFQATT and CDR2 SNEGSKA (reference sequence). The CDR3 has 12 residues. V was shortened by 1 base and J by 4 bases, with 8 bases between the two germline ends. In nucleotides, the CDR3 is TGCAGTGCTAGAGTCCTAGAATACGAGCAGTACTTC. This translates into CSARVLEYEQYF.

CDR3: CASSRRTDTEAFF. The CDR3 nucleotides read TGTGCCAGCAGTCGTAGGACAGACACTGAAGCTTTCTTT. V and J are TRBV12-3 or TRBV12-4 and TRBJ1-1; D might be TRBD1 (6 bases). V lost 5 bases and J 3 bases, leaving 10 bases between the germline ends. The CDR3 extends over 13 amino acids.

This clonotype showed up just a few times. V usage is TRBV6-5 and J usage is TRBJ2-5; D tentatively reads TRBD1 or TRBD2 (5 bases each). The V gene's germline CDR1 is MNHEY and CDR2 SVGAGI. The V gene lost 5 bases and the J gene lost 2 bases, with 15 bases spanning the gap. CDR3 length equals 15 residues. In nucleotides, the CDR3 is TGTGCCAGCAGTGAGAGGGGAGTTGGTCAAGAGACCCAGTACTTC. This translates into CASSERGVGQETQYF.

The CDR3 nucleotides read TGCAGTGCGGGGGGGCAGATCGCTGGGGCCAACGTCCTGACTTTC. It yields the protein CSAGGQIAGANVLTF. The genes are TRBV20-1 and TRBJ2-6; D perhaps matches TRBD2 (7 bases). V was trimmed by 6 bases and J by 2 bases, leaving 14 bases between them. Germline V gives CDR1 DFQATT, CDR2 SNEGSKA (reference sequence). This CDR3 has 15 amino acids.

The rearrangement joins TRBV20-1 to TRBJ2-5; the D gene is possibly TRBD2 (5 bases). This CDR3 is 13 amino acids long. CDR1 and CDR2 from the germline V gene are DFQATT and SNEGSKA (reference sequence). V was pared by 3 bases and J by 1 base, with 9 bases between. The CDR3 region has the DNA TGCAGTGCTAGGTCCGGGGTCCAAGAGACCCAGTACTTC. It is translated as CSARSGVQETQYF.

This clonotype was seen a few times. The rearrangement uses TRBV6-1 and TRBJ1-5; 8 bases align to TRBD1. The CDR3 has 16 amino acids. Germline V gene sequence: CDR1 MNHNS, CDR2 SASEGT. J lost 10 bases, V lost 3 bases, and 14 bases had no gene match. The CDR3: CASSDGQGRKRSPQHF. CDR3 nucleotides: TGTGCCAGCAGTGACGGACAGGGCCGAAAACGATCACCCCAGCATTTT.

This chain links TRBV20-1 with TRBJ2-7, with 12 bases that match TRBD1. Germline CDR1 and CDR2: DFQATT and SNEGSKA (reference sequence). The V gene end was trimmed by 3 bases and the J gene end by 2 bases; junction bases not matched to a gene: 5. The CDR3 is made up of 15 amino acids. The CDR3 loop reads CSASGGTGGAYEQYF. CDR3 nucleotides: TGCAGTGCTAGCGGGGGGACAGGGGGCGCCTACGAGCAGTACTTC.

The table lists this clonotype with a few counts. J is TRBJ2-6 and V is TRBV12-3 or TRBV12-4; D possibly matches TRBD1 or TRBD2 (5 bases each). The CDR3 covers 16 residues. Trimming shortened V by 1 base and J by 2 bases, and 9 bases separated the two germline ends. CDR3 region: CASSLVGTPGANVLTF. In nucleotides, the CDR3 is TGTGCCAGCAGTTTAGTGGGGACCCCTGGGGCCAACGTCCTGACTTTC.

The V call is TRBV4-1, the J call TRBJ1-1; D is possibly TRBD1 (5 bases). The CDR3 is 14 residues long. Germline assignment: CDR1 MGHRA and CDR2 YSYEKL. Trimming pared 3 bases from V and 4 bases from J, leaving 12 bases between. CDR3 amino acids: CASSQVSRGTEAFF. CDR3 in DNA: TGCGCCAGCAGCCAGGTTTCGAGGGGCACTGAAGCTTTCTTT.

This chain joins TRBV12-3 or TRBV12-4 and TRBJ1-1, with unresolved D. CDR3 size: 13 residues. Trimming took off 5 bases at V and 1 base at J, with 8 bases between the two ends. CDR3: CASSDNWNTEAFF. In DNA form, the CDR3 reads TGTGCCAGCAGTGACAACTGGAACACTGAAGCTTTCTTT.

The sample holds many counts of this clonotype. The chain couples TRBV9 to TRBJ2-7, with D possibly matching TRBD2 (5 bases). Germline V gene sequence: CDR1 SGDLS, CDR2 YYNGEE. CDR3 length equals 14 residues. With 1 base removed from V and 2 bases from J, the gap between germline ends came to 10 bases. DNA for the CDR3: TGTGCCAGCAGCGTACTCCCCGGGGCCTACGAGCAGTACTTC. Protein product: CASSVLPGAYEQYF.

The chain couples TRBV6-1 to TRBJ1-4; D ambiguous. With 3 bases removed from V and 4 bases from J, the gap between germline ends came to 6 bases. In germline, CDR1 is MNHNS, CDR2 SASEGT. The CDR3 sequence is 13 residues long. CDR3 nucleotide sequence: TGTGCCAGCAGTGACAGGCTTAATGAAAAACTGTTTTTT. Translated, it gives CASSDRLNEKLFF.

The chain recombines TRBV25-1 with TRBJ1-6; D perhaps matches TRBD1 (6 bases). CDR1 is MGHDK and CDR2 is SYGVNS in the germline V gene. CDR3 length equals 17 residues. Trimming left V 1 base short and J 7 bases short, with 17 bases between. CDR3 loop: CASSESSGQSGNSPLHF. The CDR3 DNA reads as TGTGCCAGCAGTGAATCTAGCGGACAGTCGGGAAATTCACCCCTCCACTTT.

This clonotype has more than one count but fewer than ten. This chain connects TRBV12-3 or TRBV12-4 to TRBJ2-7; 7 bases agree with TRBD2. The CDR3 consists of 15 residues. Trimming removed 1 base from V and 2 bases from J; junction bases left unmatched: 5. In DNA form, the CDR3 reads TGTGCCAGCAGTTTAGGGACGGGAGGAACCTACGAGCAGTACTTC. Its protein is CASSLGTGGTYEQYF.

The CDR3 region has the DNA TGTGCCAGCAGCACCCGGGGGGCAGAGGGACTTTACACTGAAGCTTTCTTT. It is translated as CASSTRGAEGLYTEAFF. This chain joins TRBV12-3 or TRBV12-4 and TRBJ1-1; D possibly corresponds to TRBD1 (6 bases). V lost 6 bases and J 3 bases, leaving 23 bases between the germline ends. This CDR3 comprises 17 residues.

This clonotype was recorded many times. This chain links TRBV2 with TRBJ1-2; D remains unclear. The CDR3 totals 13 residues. Germline V gene data show CDR1 as SNHLY and CDR2 as FYNNEI. V shed 3 bases and J shed 8 bases, with 13 bases lying between them. CDR3 protein: CASSEDLTQGYTF. As DNA, the CDR3 is TGTGCCAGCAGTGAGGACCTTACCCAGGGCTACACCTTC.

The rearrangement links TRBV29-1 to TRBJ1-1; D gene ambiguous. Trimming removed 3 bases from V and 2 bases from J, with 7 bases in between. The CDR3 is 12 residues long. CDR1 SQVTM and CDR2 ANQGSEA come from the germline V gene. The CDR3 loop is CSVDSGNTEAFF. CDR3 coding DNA: TGCAGCGTTGATTCCGGAAACACTGAAGCTTTCTTT.

This clonotype was detected many times. V and J are TRBV6-6 and TRBJ1-5; TRBD1 is a possible D gene (6 bases). Trimming pared 7 bases from V and 2 bases from J, leaving 9 bases between. Germline V gene sequence: CDR1 MNHNY, CDR2 SVGAGI (reference sequence). The CDR3 is made up of 13 amino acids. CDR3: CASNRGGNQPQHF. For the CDR3, the DNA is TGTGCCAGCAATAGGGGGGGCAATCAGCCCCAGCATTTT.

Regarding this clonotype: A read error may account for a junction end that differs from germline. The rearrangement joins TRBV10-3 to TRBJ2-6; D may be TRBD1 (8 bases). The CDR3 length is 12 residues. CDR1 is ENHRY and CDR2 is SYGVKD in the germline V gene. The CDR3 bases are TGTGCCATTGGACAGGGAGGGAACACTGAAGCTTTC. This sequence encodes CAIGQGGNTEAF.

The chain couples TRBV7-2 to TRBJ2-7; no firm D call. The V gene's germline CDR1 is SGHTA and CDR2 FQGNSA. Between the trimmed V and J ends, which lost 5 bases and 3 bases, there was a span of 17 bases. This CDR3 is built from 15 residues. The CDR3: CASSQEPGRHYEQYF. The CDR3 coding sequence is TGTGCCAGCAGCCAAGAACCCGGGCGGCACTACGAGCAGTACTTC.

A remark on this clonotype: A much larger clone differs by one base, so this may be a read error. The chain is built from TRBV7-3 and TRBJ1-6, with 8 bases fitting TRBD1. CDR3 length: 15 amino acids. The V gene end was trimmed by 2 bases and the J gene end by 6 bases; junction bases not matched to a gene: 3. From germline, CDR1 is SGHTA and CDR2 FQGTGA. CDR3: CASSLHGQGNSPLHF. CDR3 in DNA: TGTGCCAGCAGCTTACACGGACAGGGTAATTCACCCCTCCACTTT.

A note on this clonotype: A much larger clone differs by one base, so this may be a read error. The rearrangement uses TRBV2 and TRBJ1-5; 10 positions match TRBD1. V dropped 6 bases and J dropped 7; count of bases not matched to a gene: 6. The CDR3 has 14 residues. CDR1 is SNHLY, CDR2 FYNNEI, per germline. CDR3: CASRETGGRQPQHF. The DNA for the CDR3 is TGTGCCAGCAGAGAGACAGGGGGCCGGCAGCCCCAGCATTTT.